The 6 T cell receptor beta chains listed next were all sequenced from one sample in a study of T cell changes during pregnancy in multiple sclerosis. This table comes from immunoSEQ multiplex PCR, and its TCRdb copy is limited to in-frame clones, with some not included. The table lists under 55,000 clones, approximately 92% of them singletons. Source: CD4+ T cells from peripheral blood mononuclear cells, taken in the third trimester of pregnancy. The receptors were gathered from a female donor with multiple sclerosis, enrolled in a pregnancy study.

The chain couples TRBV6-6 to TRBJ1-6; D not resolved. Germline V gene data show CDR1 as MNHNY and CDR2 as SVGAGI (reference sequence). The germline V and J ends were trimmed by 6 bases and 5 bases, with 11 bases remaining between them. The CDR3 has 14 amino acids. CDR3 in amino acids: CASSLQVDNSPLHF. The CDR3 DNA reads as TGTGCCAGCAGCCTTCAGGTTGATAATTCACCCCTCCACTTT.

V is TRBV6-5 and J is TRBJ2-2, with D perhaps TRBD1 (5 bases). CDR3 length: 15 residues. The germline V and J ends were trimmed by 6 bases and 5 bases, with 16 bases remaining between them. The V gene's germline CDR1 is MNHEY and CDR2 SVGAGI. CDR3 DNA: TGTGCCAGCAGGGTAACAGGAGACTCTACCGGGGAGCTGTTTTTT. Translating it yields CASRVTGDSTGELFF.

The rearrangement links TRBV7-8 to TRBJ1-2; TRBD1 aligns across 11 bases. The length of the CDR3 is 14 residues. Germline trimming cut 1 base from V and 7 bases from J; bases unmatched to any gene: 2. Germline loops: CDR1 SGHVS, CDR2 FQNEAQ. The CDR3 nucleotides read TGTGCCAGCAGCTTAGGGGGGACAGGGGGTGGCTACACCTTC. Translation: CASSLGGTGGGYTF.

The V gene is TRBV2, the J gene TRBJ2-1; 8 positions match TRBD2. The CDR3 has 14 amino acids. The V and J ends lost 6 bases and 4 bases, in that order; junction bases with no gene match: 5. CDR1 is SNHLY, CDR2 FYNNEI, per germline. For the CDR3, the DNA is TGTGCCAGCAGGACCGGGACTAGTTACAATGAGCAGTTCTTC. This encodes CASRTGTSYNEQFF.

The chain's CDR3 is CASSSSGTALGTQYF. The CDR3 DNA reads TGCGCCAGCAGCTCATCCGGGACAGCCCTCGGTACGCAGTATTTT. This chain links TRBV5-1 with TRBJ2-3, with TRBD1 identical over 7 bases. This CDR3 has 15 amino acids. With V trimmed by 3 bases and J by 8 bases, 12 bases remained unmatched. In germline, CDR1 is SGHRS, CDR2 YFSETQ.

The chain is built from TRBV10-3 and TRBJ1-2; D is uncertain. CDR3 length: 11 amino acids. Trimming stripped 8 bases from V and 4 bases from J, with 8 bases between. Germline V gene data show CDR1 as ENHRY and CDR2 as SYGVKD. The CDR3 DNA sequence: TGTGCCATCGACGGAGCCTATGGCTACACCTTC. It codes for CAIDGAYGYTF.